This entry concerns a single T cell receptor (beta chain). It has no known antigen specificity. Base qualities are not recorded, but no much larger clone differs from it by a single base. These data belong to a study of graft-versus-host responses after intestinal transplantation (dated by TCRdb to the early 2020s). Describing the broader study: The transplants that recipients received were multivisceral, liver-intestinal, or isolated intestinal. Anti-thymocyte globulin induction was given to all recipients, followed by maintenance tacrolimus and steroids for 2 to 4 years. Instead of going to the commercial service, samples from a few later patients were sequenced in-house on an Illumina MiSeq and processed with MiXCR. The cohort enrolled roughly 25 intestinal transplant recipients including one retransplant, and a few patients lacking pretransplant specimens were excluded. Alloreactive clones were identified by sequencing pre-transplant mixed lymphocyte reaction products and comparing them with unstimulated pre-transplant donor and recipient T cells. Donor T cell macrochimerism was defined as a peak of at least 4% donor T cells among recipient peripheral blood mononuclear cells. After intestinal transplantation, graft-versus-host and host-versus-graft alloreactive T cell clones were followed in the graft, circulation and bone marrow using bulk TCR-beta CDR3 sequencing.

The CDR3 sequence holds 16 residues, the cysteine and phenylalanine included. CDR3 DNA is the only sequence kept; it has 48 bases, read in frame from the first base. V is reduced by 2 bases and J by 6 bases, leaving a spacing of 19 bases between them. Based on the germline V gene, the CDR1 and CDR2 sequences are MNHEY and SVGAGI. What the authors observed across the whole study: GvH clones were detected in recipient bone marrow, and some appeared earlier in ileal mucosa or blood, consistent with an intestinal mucosal origin. Early after transplant, declines in HvG clones were associated with peak levels of circulating GvH clones. The conclusions were limited by the relatively low number and heterogeneity of the intestinal transplant patients. In the allografts of patients with donor T cell macrochimerism, GvH to HvG T cell clonal ratios were high.

In the first month after transplant, blood samples were collected up to 4 times, and after that at least monthly when available. The library was obtained by the immunoSEQ multiplex PCR assay. High-throughput TCR-beta CDR3 sequencing of genomic DNA from most patients was performed by Adaptive Biotechnologies. In the authors' own workflow: Adaptive's ImmunoSEQ software supplied the TCR sequencing data for roughly 17 patients, while MiXCR and VDJtools were used to process a few other patients. CDR3 nucleotide sequences shared between donor and recipient were removed because the origin of such sequences could not be assigned. To be classed as alloreactive, a clone needed at least 2-fold expansion over unstimulated cells and a minimum CFSE-low frequency of 0.002% (template counts) or 0.001% (read counts). A clone was considered mappable if detected in the sequenced pre-transplant spleen, lymph node, or MLR CFSE-low populations of the donor or recipient. Cumulative frequency of alloreactive clones was calculated as a percentage of all sequences weighted by copy number. This immuneACCESS table, as held by TCRdb, lists in-frame sequences with V and J called but not all clones. Of the missing ones, under half trace to an unresolved V gene in checked studies; the others have no known cause. V and J calls and clone size come straight from that table; D and trimming were deduced from the DNA. The sample includes tens of thousands of clones, with over 85% observed a single time. The ten most abundant clones make up 1.5% to 2% of the sample.

The TCR sequence derives from a human patient who received an intestinal transplant, so some T cells may come from the graft donor. This chain joins TRBV6-5 to TRBJ1-1; possibly the D gene is TRBD1, per 5 matching bases. The sequencing here drew on PBMCs, taken 26 days after transplant. CDR3 loop: CASSYLGGDEFPEAFF. The nucleotide sequence is given as TGTGCCAGCAGTTACCTCGGGGGGGATGAATTCCCTGAAGCTTTCTTT.